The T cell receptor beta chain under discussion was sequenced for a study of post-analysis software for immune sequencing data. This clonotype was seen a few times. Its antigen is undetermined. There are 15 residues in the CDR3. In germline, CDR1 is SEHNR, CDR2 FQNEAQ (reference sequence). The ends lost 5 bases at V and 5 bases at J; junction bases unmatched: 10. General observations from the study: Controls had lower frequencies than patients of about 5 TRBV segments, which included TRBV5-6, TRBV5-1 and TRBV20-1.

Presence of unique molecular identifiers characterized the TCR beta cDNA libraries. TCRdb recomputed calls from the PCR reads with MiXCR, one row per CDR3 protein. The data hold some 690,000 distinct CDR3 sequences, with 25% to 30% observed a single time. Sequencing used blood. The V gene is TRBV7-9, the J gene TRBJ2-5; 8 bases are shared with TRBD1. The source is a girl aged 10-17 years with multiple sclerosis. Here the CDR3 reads CASSKRQGFLETQYF. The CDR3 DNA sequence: TGTGCCAGCAGCAAAAGACAGGGGTTTCTTGAGACCCAGTACTTC.